This T cell receptor (beta chain) came from a study of T cells in Graves' hyperthyroidism and ophthalmopathy. Study overall: Prior to any treatment, at the point of initial diagnosis, peripheral blood was collected. Study-wide results and limits: It was a median around seven months before onset that the model predicted ophthalmopathy.

Amplified TCR beta CDR3 regions came from RNA transcripts. HTBI primers were used for first-round RT-PCR of the TCR CDR3. MiXCR, applied by TCRdb to the multiplex PCR reads, yields one record per CDR3 protein. In the table there are some 550,000 distinct CDR3 sequences, roughly 16% of which are singletons. Germline V gene sequence: CDR1 LGHDT, CDR2 YNNKEL (reference sequence). Trimming cost V 0 bases and J 1 base, with 6 bases left between them. The CDR3 is 14 amino acids. Patients showing uncontrolled infection, other autoimmune disease, pregnancy or lactation were ineligible. This clonotype was counted many times. Its antigen remains unknown.

Sequencing was carried out using blood. The sequence was collected from a woman aged 35 to 49 with Graves' ophthalmopathy. J is TRBJ1-1 and V is TRBV3-1; D not certain. The CDR3 coding sequence is TGTGCCAGCAGCCAAGATTGGGGGAACACTGAAGCTTTCTTT. This sequence encodes CASSQDWGNTEAFF.